The 28 T cell receptor beta chains below all came from one sample that was sequenced in a study of T cells in Graves' hyperthyroidism and ophthalmopathy. Researchers took RNA transcripts and amplified the TCR beta CDR3 regions from them. A set of HTBI primers served as the primers for a first-round RT-PCR of the TCR CDR3. MiXCR, applied by TCRdb to the multiplex PCR reads, yields one record per CDR3 protein. The repertoire holds over 350,000 distinct CDR3 sequences, with more than 12% as singletons. The sequencing input was blood. These receptors were obtained from a man aged 45-60 years with Graves' ophthalmopathy.

This clonotype was detected ten times or more. J is TRBJ2-1 and V is TRBV2, with 13 bases lining up with TRBD2. CDR1 and CDR2 (germline): SNHLY, FYNNEI. The CDR3 is 16 residues long. J was trimmed by 3 bases and V by 6 bases; bases with no gene match: 5. The DNA for the CDR3 is TGTGCCAGCAGGGAGAGACTAGCGGGAGGCTACAATGAGCAGTTCTTC. This encodes CASRERLAGGYNEQFF.

This clonotype was seen just once. The chain links TRBV5-1 to TRBJ2-5; the match to TRBD1 covers 9 bases. The trim removed 2 bases at V and 13 bases at J, leaving 9 bases unmatched. The CDR3 is made up of 13 amino acids. Germline lookup yields CDR1 SGHRS and CDR2 YFSETQ. This CDR3 is CASSFDGTGYGYF. Written as DNA, the CDR3 is TGCGCCAGCAGCTTCGACGGGACAGGGTACGGGTACTTC.

This clonotype has more than one count but fewer than ten. The J gene is TRBJ2-2, the V gene TRBV11-2, with TRBD1 identical over 9 bases. Trimming removed 5 bases from V and 6 bases from J; junction bases left unmatched: 10. The CDR3 runs to 16 residues. The V gene's germline CDR1 is SGHAT and CDR2 FQNNGV. In DNA form, the CDR3 reads TGTGCCAGCAGCCCCCCCGGGACAGGGCTCCCCGGGGAGCTGTTTTTT. This codes for CASSPPGTGLPGELFF.

This clonotype has ten or more counts. J is TRBJ2-1 and V is TRBV7-2; 12 positions agree with TRBD2. The CDR3 sequence is 16 residues long. CDR1 is SGHTA, CDR2 FQGNSA, per germline. The V and J ends lost 2 bases and 7 bases, in that order; junction bases with no gene match: 6. The CDR3 nucleotides are TGTGCCAGCAGCTTACTGACTAGCGGGAGACGTAATGAGCAGTTCTTC. It encodes CASSLLTSGRRNEQFF.

There are many counts of this clonotype. The DNA for the CDR3 is TGTGCCACCAGTGATTGGGACGGCTACGAGCAGTACTTC. As protein: CATSDWDGYEQYF. The J gene is TRBJ2-7, the V gene TRBV24-1; D assignment may be TRBD1 or TRBD2 (5 bases each). Germline-derived CDR1 and CDR2 are KGHDR and SFDVKD. The ends were cut back, 2 bases at V and 3 bases at J, with 7 bases in the middle. The CDR3 spans 13 residues.

This clonotype was counted at least ten times. The CDR3 sequence: CATSRERLAGVRADTQYF. The CDR3 nucleotides are TGTGCCACCAGCAGAGAGAGACTAGCGGGAGTCCGAGCAGATACGCAGTATTTT. The chain uses TRBV15 and TRBJ2-3, with 12 nucleotides matching TRBD2. This CDR3 is 18 amino acids long. Trimming removed 0 bases from V and 4 bases from J; junction bases left unmatched: 8. Germline assignment: CDR1 LNHNV and CDR2 YYDKDF (reference sequence).

Ten or more counts support this clonotype. The chain uses TRBV6-1 and TRBJ2-3, with D perhaps TRBD1 (5 bases). Germline-derived CDR1 and CDR2 are MNHNS and SASEGT. This CDR3 has 13 residues. Deletions cut 7 bases from V and 6 bases from J, with 14 bases between. The CDR3 DNA follows: TGTGCCAGCAAAGCAAGGGGTTTCGATACGCAGTATTTT. It yields the protein CASKARGFDTQYF.

The genes are TRBV6-1 and TRBJ2-1, with D possibly TRBD2 on 6 matching bases. There are 14 residues in the CDR3. Germline V gives CDR1 MNHNS, CDR2 SASEGT. V was trimmed by 4 bases and J by 6 bases, leaving 13 bases between them. The CDR3 DNA is TGTGCCAGCAGTGCCGGGGGTAGATTCAATGAGCAGTTCTTC. Protein: CASSAGGRFNEQFF.

The sample holds a few counts of this clonotype. The CDR3 protein is CASSILIGQGIDEQYF. As DNA, the CDR3 is TGTGCCAGCAGTATATTGATTGGACAGGGAATAGACGAGCAGTACTTC. The J gene is TRBJ2-7, the V gene TRBV28, with 8 nucleotides matching TRBD1. In germline, CDR1 is MDHEN, CDR2 SYDVKM. The trim removed 5 bases at V and 5 bases at J, leaving 14 bases unmatched. There are 16 residues in the CDR3. Full variable domain (outside the CDR3, taken from reference TRBV28 and TRBJ2-7): DVKVTQSSRYLVKRTGEKVFLECVQDMDHENMFWYRQDPGLGLRLIYFSYDVKMKEKGDIPEGYSVSREKKERFSLILESASTNQTSMYLCASSILIGQGIDEQYFGPGTRLTVT.

This clonotype was counted many times. The chain joins TRBV27 to TRBJ1-2; D might be TRBD1 (5 bases). Germline V gives CDR1 MNHEY, CDR2 SMNVEV (reference sequence). Trimming shortened V by 6 bases and J by 8 bases, and 22 bases separated the two germline ends. This CDR3 contains 15 residues. In DNA form, the CDR3 reads TGTGCCAGCAGCCTCCGGGACGAGGGTGTTGGCGGCTACACCTTC. Translating it yields CASSLRDEGVGGYTF.

This clonotype was recorded many times. V is TRBV10-1 and J is TRBJ2-3; TRBD2 matches 11 bases. Germline trimming cut 6 bases from V and 0 bases from J; bases unmatched to any gene: 14. CDR3 length: 19 amino acids. The germline gives CDR1 WNHNN, CDR2 SYGVQD (reference sequence). CDR3 in DNA: TGCGCCAGCAGGCGAACTAGCGGGAGAACCCCCTTTAGCACAGATACGCAGTATTTT. Encoded protein: CASRRTSGRTPFSTDTQYF.

This clonotype was recorded many times. V gene TRBV12-3 or TRBV12-4 combines with J gene TRBJ2-7; 9 bases match TRBD1. The CDR3 length is 15 residues. The V and J ends lost 6 bases and 2 bases, in that order; junction bases with no gene match: 8. The CDR3 sequence: CASSLGQGRTYEQYF. CDR3 sequence (DNA): TGTGCCAGCAGCCTGGGACAGGGAAGGACCTACGAGCAGTACTTC.

V is TRBV19 and J is TRBJ2-5; D might be TRBD2 (7 bases). This CDR3 has 14 residues. Germline V gives CDR1 LNHDA, CDR2 SQIVND (reference sequence). Deletions cut 2 bases from V and 5 bases from J, with 12 bases between. Written as DNA, the CDR3 is TGTGCCAGTAGTATACGGGGGGCCGGTGAGACCCAGTACTTC. It specifies CASSIRGAGETQYF.

This clonotype occurred a few times. V and J are TRBV14 and TRBJ2-7; maybe TRBD2 (6 bases). The CDR3 has 14 amino acids. Germline-derived CDR1 and CDR2 are SGHDN and FVKESK. The V end lost 0 bases, the J end lost 12 bases, and 18 bases lay between the germline ends. CDR3 sequence reads: CASSQDISGTLGYF. The CDR3 DNA sequence: TGTGCCAGCAGCCAAGATATTAGCGGAACACTCGGGTACTTC.

V gene TRBV18 combines with J gene TRBJ1-1; a weak D match, TRBD1 (5 bases). V was shortened by 5 bases and J by 5 bases, with 15 bases between the two germline ends. The CDR3 is 14 amino acids. Germline assignment: CDR1 KGHSH and CDR2 LQKENI. The CDR3 loop reads CASSTKGQGTEAFF. The CDR3 DNA reads TGTGCCAGCTCAACCAAGGGGCAGGGTACTGAAGCTTTCTTT.

This clonotype was observed at least ten times. The gene calls are TRBV7-9 and TRBJ1-2; no reliable D call. The CDR3 is made up of 12 amino acids. The V gene's germline CDR1 is SEHNR and CDR2 FQNEAQ (reference sequence). V was cut by 1 base and J by 6 bases, with 6 bases left in between. The CDR3 coding sequence is TGTGCCAGCAGCTTAGAAGCGGATGGCTACACCTTC. Its translation is CASSLEADGYTF.

This clonotype was picked up many times. The rearrangement links TRBV28 to TRBJ2-7; D possibly corresponds to TRBD2 (5 bases). The germline V gene has CDR1 MDHEN and CDR2 SYDVKM. The V end was cut by 2 bases, the J end by 4 bases, with 15 bases between. CDR3 length: 15 amino acids. The CDR3, as DNA: TGTGCCAGCAGTTTAGTCGGGGTAGAGCCTTACGAGCAGTACTTC. Encoded protein: CASSLVGVEPYEQYF.

This clonotype was seen repeatedly, ten times or more. The gene calls are TRBV7-9 and TRBJ2-5, with TRBD1 matching 8 bases. The V and J ends lost 4 bases and 4 bases, in that order; junction bases with no gene match: 8. Germline CDR1 reads SEHNR; CDR2 reads FQNEAQ (reference sequence). The CDR3 totals 15 residues. The CDR3 nucleotides are TGTGCCAGCAGCTCAGGACAGGGTGGACGAGAGACCCAGTACTTC. Protein: CASSSGQGGRETQYF.

On this clonotype itself: A read error may explain this, as a much larger clone is one base away. The chain combines TRBV12-3 or TRBV12-4 with TRBJ2-1; TRBD1 agrees at 7 bases. V shed 3 bases and J 10 bases; nucleotides not matched to a gene: 6. This CDR3 is 13 amino acids long. The CDR3 loop reads CASSFNRGKEQFF. The CDR3 nucleotides are TGTGCCAGCAGTTTTAACAGGGGCAAGGAGCAGTTCTTC.

This clonotype was observed a few times. The V and J genes are TRBV6-2 or TRBV6-3 and TRBJ2-3; 11 bases fit TRBD2. The V gene end was trimmed by 5 bases and the J gene end by 6 bases; junction bases not matched to a gene: 4. The CDR3 is made up of 14 amino acids. The germline CDR1 and CDR2 sequences are MNHEY and SVGEGT. CDR3 in DNA: TGTGCCAGCAGTACTAGCGGGAGCTGGGATACGCAGTATTTT. Translated: CASSTSGSWDTQYF.

This clonotype was recorded a few times. This chain connects TRBV27 to TRBJ2-1; tentative D call: TRBD1 (5 bases). Trimming took 7 bases from V and 1 from J, leaving 14 bases between them. Germline V CDR1 and CDR2: MNHEY, SMNVEV (reference sequence). This CDR3 comprises 15 residues. The CDR3 spells CASTKPRQSYNEQFF. CDR3 sequence (DNA): TGTGCCAGCACCAAACCCCGACAGTCCTACAATGAGCAGTTCTTC.

This clonotype came up many times. The chain has TRBV20-1 and TRBJ2-1; D might be TRBD2 (5 bases). The V and J ends lost 0 bases and 5 bases respectively, with 14 bases between them. In germline, CDR1 is DFQATT, CDR2 SNEGSKA (reference sequence). CDR3 length: 15 residues. The CDR3 is CSARDRTRWDNEQFF. The CDR3 DNA follows: TGCAGTGCTAGAGATAGGACTCGATGGGACAATGAGCAGTTCTTC.

This clonotype was found a few times. The J gene is TRBJ1-4, the V gene TRBV7-3; D is ambiguous. The germline V gene encodes CDR1 SGHTA and CDR2 FQGTGA. V lost 7 bases and J lost 5, with 11 bases in between. The CDR3 sequence is 13 residues long. CDR3 loop: CASTQQLNEKLFF. CDR3 in DNA: TGTGCCAGCACCCAGCAGCTCAATGAAAAACTGTTTTTT.

This clonotype has ten or more counts. The V and J genes are TRBV14 and TRBJ2-1; D is undetermined. From germline, CDR1 is SGHDN and CDR2 FVKESK. This CDR3 spans 9 amino acids. V was trimmed by 10 bases and J by 6 bases, leaving 4 bases between them. The CDR3 sequence is CAKGNEQFF. The CDR3 nucleotides are TGTGCCAAGGGCAATGAGCAGTTCTTC.

The chain uses TRBV6-5 and TRBJ1-4; weak D call: TRBD1 (5 bases). Germline CDR1 MNHEY, CDR2 SVGAGI. The CDR3 totals 14 residues. V lost 2 bases to trimming and J lost 2 bases, with 6 bases between them. The CDR3 here is CASSYGGTNEKLFF. CDR3 nucleotide sequence: TGTGCCAGCAGTTACGGGGGGACTAATGAAAAACTGTTTTTT.

This clonotype came up a few times. With a much larger clone just one base away, this may be a read error. The genes are TRBV3-1 and TRBJ2-1; possible D gene TRBD2, 6 bases. CDR1 LGHDT and CDR2 YNNKEL come from the germline V gene (reference sequence). This CDR3 comprises 15 residues. CDR3 DNA sequence: TGTGCCAGCAGCCCCTTAGCGGTCTCCTACAATGGGCAGTTCTTC. It codes for CASSPLAVSYNGQFF.

This clonotype was observed a handful of times. The rearrangement links TRBV29-1 to TRBJ1-4; D is perhaps TRBD1 (5 bases). There are 10 residues in the CDR3. The V and J ends lost 2 bases and 13 bases respectively, with 8 bases between them. In germline, CDR1 is SQVTM, CDR2 ANQGSEA. The CDR3 DNA is TGCAGCGTTGAAATGGGGGTACTGTTTTTT. This sequence encodes CSVEMGVLFF.

This clonotype was detected ten times or more. The V and J genes are TRBV11-2 and TRBJ2-7, with D possibly being TRBD2 (6 bases). CDR1 SGHAT and CDR2 FQNNGV come from the germline V gene. Trimming stripped 6 bases from V and 0 bases from J, with 12 bases between. The CDR3 loop spans 14 amino acids. The CDR3 protein is CASRKGDFSYEQYF. DNA for the CDR3: TGTGCCAGCAGGAAAGGGGACTTCTCCTACGAGCAGTACTTC.